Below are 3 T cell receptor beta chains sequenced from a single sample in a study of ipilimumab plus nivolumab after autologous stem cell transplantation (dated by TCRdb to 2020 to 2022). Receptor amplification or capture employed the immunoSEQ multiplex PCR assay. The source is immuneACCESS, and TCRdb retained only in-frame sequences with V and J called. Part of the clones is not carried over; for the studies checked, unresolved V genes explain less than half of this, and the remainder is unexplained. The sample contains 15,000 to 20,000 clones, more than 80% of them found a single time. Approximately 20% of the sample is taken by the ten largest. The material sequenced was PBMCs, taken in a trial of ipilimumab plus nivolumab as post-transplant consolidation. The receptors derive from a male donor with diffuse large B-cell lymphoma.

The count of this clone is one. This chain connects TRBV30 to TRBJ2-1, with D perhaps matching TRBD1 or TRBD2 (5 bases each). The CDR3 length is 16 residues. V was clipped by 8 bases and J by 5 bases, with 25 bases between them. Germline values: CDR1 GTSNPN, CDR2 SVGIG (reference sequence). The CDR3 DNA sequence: TGTGCCCGGACCTCCTTGGGCGAGGGGAGAAACAATGAGCAGTTCTTC. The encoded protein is CARTSLGEGRNNEQFF.

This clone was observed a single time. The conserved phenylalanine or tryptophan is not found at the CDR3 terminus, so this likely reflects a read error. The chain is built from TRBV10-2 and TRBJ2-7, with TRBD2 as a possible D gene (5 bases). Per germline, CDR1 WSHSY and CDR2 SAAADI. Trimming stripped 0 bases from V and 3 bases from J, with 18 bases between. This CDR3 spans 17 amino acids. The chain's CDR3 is CASSESGVGNGDYEQYS. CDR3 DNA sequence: TGCGCCAGCAGTGAGTCGGGAGTCGGGAACGGGGACTACGAGCAGTACTCC.

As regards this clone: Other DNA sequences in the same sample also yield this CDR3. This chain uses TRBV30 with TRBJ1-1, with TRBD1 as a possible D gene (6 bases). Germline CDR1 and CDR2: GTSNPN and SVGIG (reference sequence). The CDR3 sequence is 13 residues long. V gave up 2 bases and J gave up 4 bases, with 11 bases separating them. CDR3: CAWSLTGITEAFF. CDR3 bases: TGTGCCTGGAGTCTCACAGGGATCACTGAAGCTTTCTTT.